One sample yielded the 23 T cell receptor beta chains listed below, sequenced in a study of beta chain features in type 1 diabetes. Expressed TCRB transcripts were sequenced because the entire RNA isolate underwent reverse transcription. This table comes from immunoSEQ multiplex PCR, and its TCRdb copy is limited to in-frame clones, with some not included. This sample carries roughly 400,000 clones, approximately 13% of them seen once, and the ten largest clones take roughly 0.04%. Specimen: naive CD4+ T cells from blood. The receptor source for this set is a man aged 25-45 years in good health.

This clone was seen only a few times. This chain joins TRBV18 and TRBJ1-6, with D tentatively TRBD1 (5 bases). CDR3 size: 14 residues. Trimming took 3 bases from V and 9 from J, leaving 12 bases between them. CDR1 is KGHSH, CDR2 LQKENI, per germline. CDR3 DNA: TGTGCCAGCTCACCCGACAGCGCGGGTTCACCCCTCCACTTT. This encodes CASSPDSAGSPLHF.

J is TRBJ2-5 and V is TRBV6-6; possible D gene TRBD2, 6 bases. Trimming stripped 5 bases from V and 2 bases from J, with 9 bases between. The germline V gene has CDR1 MNHNY and CDR2 SVGAGI (reference sequence). The CDR3 extends over 13 amino acids. DNA for the CDR3: TGTGCCAGCAGTGTGGGGACTCAAGAGACCCAGTACTTC. Residues: CASSVGTQETQYF.

The V gene is TRBV18, the J gene TRBJ2-1; 8 nucleotides match TRBD1. Germline lookup yields CDR1 KGHSH and CDR2 LQKENI. V trimming: 1 base; J trimming: 9 bases; junction bases outside the gene matches: 11. The CDR3 is made up of 16 amino acids. The CDR3 loop is CASSPLAGQVSGEQFF. The CDR3 region has the DNA TGTGCCAGCTCACCACTGGCGGGACAGGTCTCGGGTGAGCAGTTCTTC.

Only a few counts were recorded for this clone. The chain couples TRBV6-1 to TRBJ2-5, with 7 bases fitting TRBD1. The CDR3 totals 13 residues. V was pared by 6 bases and J by 4 bases, with 5 bases of the junction left unmatched. Germline CDR1 is MNHNS and CDR2 is SASEGT. The CDR3 DNA reads as TGTGCCAGCAGCCAGGGACAGCGAGAGACCCAGTACTTC. Amino acid sequence: CASSQGQRETQYF.

This clone was observed a handful of times. The chain joins TRBV6-5 to TRBJ2-1, with D possibly being TRBD2 (5 bases). The CDR3 runs 13 residues. CDR1 is MNHEY, CDR2 SVGAGI, per germline. Trimming removed 8 bases at V and 6 bases at J, with 14 bases between. The CDR3: CASRSARGNEQFF. In nucleotides, the CDR3 is TGTGCCAGCCGCTCGGCTCGGGGCAATGAGCAGTTCTTC.

This clone has a handful of counts. The chain carries TRBV9 and TRBJ1-6; D gene uncertain. CDR1 is SGDLS, CDR2 YYNGEE, per germline. Deletions cut 0 bases from V and 8 bases from J, with 9 bases between. The CDR3 spans 14 residues. This CDR3 is CASSVGGFDSPLHF. The CDR3 nucleotides are TGTGCCAGCAGCGTAGGAGGGTTCGATTCACCCCTCCACTTT.

This chain uses TRBV18 with TRBJ2-3; 8 nucleotides match TRBD1. V was pared by 3 bases and J by 9 bases, with 11 bases of the junction left unmatched. The CDR3 has 15 residues. Germline CDR1 is KGHSH and CDR2 is LQKENI. Here the CDR3 reads CASSPQGTGGTTQYF. Here the CDR3 DNA reads TGTGCCAGCTCACCGCAGGGGACAGGCGGAACGACGCAGTATTTT.

CDR3 nucleotide sequence: TGCAGCGTTGATTCCCCTTCAAACTATGGCTACACCTTC. Amino acids: CSVDSPSNYGYTF. This chain links TRBV29-1 with TRBJ1-2; no firm D call. CDR1 is SQVTM, CDR2 ANQGSEA, per germline. The CDR3 covers 13 residues. V was pared by 3 bases and J by 2 bases, with 10 bases between.

This clone was recorded a few times. The rearrangement uses TRBV7-2 and TRBJ2-7; D is possibly TRBD2 (6 bases). Per germline, CDR1 SGHTA and CDR2 FQGNSA. Deletions cut 5 bases from V and 6 bases from J, with 14 bases between. This CDR3 contains 13 residues. The CDR3 DNA sequence: TGTGCCAGCAGCGTACTGGGACTTTCCGAGCAGTACGTC. This sequence encodes CASSVLGLSEQYV.

The V gene is TRBV7-2, the J gene TRBJ2-5; 10 nucleotides agree with TRBD1. This CDR3 region has 16 residues. Germline V lookup: CDR1 SGHTA, CDR2 FQGNSA. V dropped 4 bases and J dropped 5; count of bases not matched to a gene: 10. This chain's CDR3 is CASSSRAGTGVETQYF. As DNA, the CDR3 is TGTGCCAGCAGCTCGCGAGCGGGGACAGGGGTGGAGACCCAGTACTTC.

The J gene is TRBJ1-5, the V gene TRBV4-1; D is perhaps TRBD1 (5 bases). Trimming took off 0 bases at V and 3 bases at J, with 15 bases between the two ends. The CDR3 sequence is 17 residues long. CDR1 is MGHRA and CDR2 is YSYEKL in the germline V gene. The CDR3 DNA is TGCGCCAGCAGCCAAGAGGGGCGGACTGAAGCCAATCAGCCCCAGCATTTT. Protein: CASSQEGRTEANQPQHF.

The chain recombines TRBV4-1 with TRBJ2-7; the D gene is possibly TRBD2 (6 bases). The CDR3 length is 14 residues. Between the trimmed V and J ends, which lost 4 bases and 4 bases, there was a span of 14 bases. Germline V gives CDR1 MGHRA, CDR2 YSYEKL. CDR3 loop: CASSPAVGRYEQYV. As DNA, the CDR3 is TGCGCCAGCAGCCCCGCGGTCGGGAGATACGAGCAGTACGTC.

This clone was counted between two and nine times. The rearrangement uses TRBV29-1 and TRBJ2-5; possible D gene TRBD2, 5 bases. With 3 bases removed from V and 5 bases from J, the gap between germline ends came to 16 bases. This CDR3 is 14 amino acids long. Germline assignment: CDR1 SQVTM and CDR2 ANQGSEA. The CDR3 nucleotides read TGCAGCGTTGATGGGTGGGTAGCGTTGGAGACCCAGTACTTC. Its protein is CSVDGWVALETQYF.

CDR3 in amino acids: CASSYSFVPFGSPLHF. The DNA of the CDR3 is TGTGCCAGCAGTTACTCGTTTGTCCCCTTTGGGTCACCCCTCCACTTT. V is TRBV6-5 and J is TRBJ1-6; D is unclear. Per germline, CDR1 MNHEY and CDR2 SVGAGI. The V end was cut by 0 bases, the J end by 10 bases, with 16 bases between. The CDR3 has 16 amino acids.

The CDR3 nucleotides read TGCGCCAGCAGCCAAGATCGGGCAACAGCTGGGGCCAACGTCCTGACTTTC. It specifies CASSQDRATAGANVLTF. The rearrangement joins TRBV4-3 to TRBJ2-6; no firm D call. Germline V gene sequence: CDR1 LGHNA, CDR2 YSLEER. There are 17 residues in the CDR3. V lost 0 bases and J 2 bases, leaving 11 bases between the germline ends.

This clone was picked up many times. V and J are TRBV30 and TRBJ1-2, with D uncertain. The ends were cut back, 0 bases at V and 6 bases at J, with 8 bases in the middle. Looked up from germline, CDR1 is GTSNPN and CDR2 is SVGIG (reference sequence). This CDR3 has 12 residues. CDR3: CAWSVLWDGYTF. In DNA, the CDR3 is TGTGCCTGGAGTGTCCTATGGGATGGCTACACCTTC. The full variable domain, with the rest looked up from reference TRBV30 and TRBJ1-2, is SQTIHQWPATLVQPVGSPLSLECTVEGTSNPNLYWYRQAAGRGLQLLFYSVGIGQISSEVPQNLSASRPQDRQFILSSKKLLLSDSGFYLCAWSVLWDGYTFGSGTRLTVV.

This clone showed up just a few times. The chain carries TRBV9 and TRBJ2-1; 9 nucleotides agree with TRBD2. The CDR3 consists of 15 residues. Looked up from germline, CDR1 is SGDLS and CDR2 is YYNGEE. With V trimmed by 0 bases and J by 4 bases, 2 bases remained unmatched. CDR3 bases: TGTGCCAGCAGCGTAGAGGCGGGAGGGTACAATGAGCAGTTCTTC. Translated, it gives CASSVEAGGYNEQFF.

This clone has just a few counts. The V and J genes are TRBV7-6 and TRBJ2-5; no reliable D call. CDR1 is SGHVS and CDR2 is FNYEAQ in the germline V gene. The CDR3 extends over 11 amino acids. V dropped 6 bases and J dropped 2 bases, with 4 bases sitting between them. The CDR3 loop is CASRRQETQYF. DNA for the CDR3: TGTGCCAGCAGGCGACAAGAGACCCAGTACTTC.

This clone has only a few counts. The chain is built from TRBV10-3 and TRBJ2-1; tentative D call: TRBD2 (5 bases). Trimming cost V 3 bases and J 5 bases, with 14 bases left between them. This CDR3 region has 15 residues. Germline-derived CDR1 and CDR2 are ENHRY and SYGVKD. The CDR3 here is CAISELDLKNNEQFF. The CDR3 coding sequence is TGTGCCATCAGTGAATTGGACTTGAAAAACAATGAGCAGTTCTTC.

This sequence joins TRBV6-5 and TRBJ2-1; possible D gene TRBD2, 6 bases. Trimming removed 5 bases from V and 5 bases from J, with 13 bases in between. The CDR3 is made up of 14 amino acids. The germline CDR1 and CDR2 sequences are MNHEY and SVGAGI. DNA for the CDR3: TGTGCCAGCAGTATAGCGGAGGGAAACAATGAGCAGTTCTTC. Its protein product is CASSIAEGNNEQFF.

This sequence joins TRBV11-2 and TRBJ1-4; no clear D. Germline lookup yields CDR1 SGHAT and CDR2 FQNNGV. V gave up 1 base and J gave up 6 bases, with 15 bases separating them. This CDR3 spans 16 amino acids. Written as DNA, the CDR3 is TGTGCCAGCAGCTTAGCCGGTCGCAGCAAATATGAAAAACTGTTTTTT. Its translation is CASSLAGRSKYEKLFF.

This chain links TRBV4-3 with TRBJ1-4, with 7 bases matching TRBD1. V dropped 1 base and J dropped 4; count of bases not matched to a gene: 3. This CDR3 is 15 amino acids long. Germline lookup yields CDR1 LGHNA and CDR2 YSLEER. CDR3 in DNA: TGCGCCAGCAGCCAAGCAGGGGGGTTTAATGAAAAACTGTTTTTT. As protein: CASSQAGGFNEKLFF.

This clone was observed a handful of times. This chain uses TRBV7-9 with TRBJ1-1; D unresolved. Germline-derived CDR1 and CDR2 are SEHNR and FQNEAQ (reference sequence). The CDR3 loop spans 13 amino acids. V lost 5 bases and J 8 bases, leaving 15 bases between the germline ends. The DNA for the CDR3 is TGTGCCAGCAGCCCTCCCGCGGGTTTAGAAGCTTTCTTT. Translated: CASSPPAGLEAFF. The full variable domain, in which reference TRBV7-9 and TRBJ1-1 provide the parts outside the CDR3, is DTGVSQNPRHKITKRGQNVTFRCDPISEHNRLYWYRQTLGQGPEFLTYFQNEAQLEKSRLLSDRFSAERPKGSFSTLEIQRTEQGDSAMYLCASSPPAGLEAFFGQGTRLTVV.